This record concerns one T cell receptor beta chain sequence. Only a few counts were recorded for this clone. There is no known antigen for this receptor. Nothing much larger sits one base from this clone, and base qualities are not available. The data derive from a study of CD8+ T cells in alopecia areata (dated by TCRdb to between 2017 and 2018). About the full investigation: In both human patients and the C3H/HeJ mouse model, the study applied high-throughput TCRbeta sequencing to look at T cell clonal expansion in alopecia areata. On the human side, TCRbeta sequencing was run on scalp tissue and on sorted CD4+ and CD8+ peripheral blood T cells from healthy controls and from alopecia areata patients with either patchy or totalis/universalis disease. Clonality in the scalp was compared among normal scalp (n=4), patchy alopecia areata scalp (n=8), and alopecia totalis/universalis scalp (n=8). TCRbeta CDR3 regions were amplified by immunoSEQ multiplex PCR using 35 Vbeta forward and 13 Jbeta reverse primers. The RNA source kit depended on sample type: the PAXgene miRNA kit for fixed scalp, the miRNeasy kit for PBMCs, and the RNeasy kit for mouse skin.

The CDR3 starts with the cysteine, ends with the phenylalanine, and has 13 residues. CDR3 DNA is the only sequence kept; it has 39 bases, read in frame from the first base. Relative to germline, V is 4 bases shorter and J is 1 base shorter, with 7 bases between their ends. The germline V gene provides CDR1 MDHEN and CDR2 SYDVKM. Results and caveats for the whole study, not just this receptor: Unlike mouse skin, which is dominated by gammadelta T cells, normal human skin has resident alphabeta T cells that are also sequenced, and this complicates analysis of the scalp TCR repertoire. Shared TCR sequences between patients were less evident than in mice, which may be partly attributable to HLA diversity in the patient population. Lesional scalp, especially in alopecia totalis/universalis, showed higher clonality and more expanded CD8+ clones than normal scalp, suggesting antigenic drive.

The method was the immunoSEQ multiplex PCR assay. For TCR sequencing, RNA was extracted from every sample and reverse transcribed into cDNA to serve as template. SuperScript III was used for first-strand cDNA synthesis, primed with a 2:1 mix of oligo-dT and random hexamers. A synthetic immune receptor repertoire was used to measure amplification bias, and any remaining bias was corrected computationally. Turning to the authors' computational methods: Raw reads were preprocessed to remove errors, and CDR3 was defined by IMGT conventions from the conserved cysteine to phenylalanine. Clonality was computed by normalizing Shannon entropy by log2 of the number of productive unique TCRs and subtracting the result from 1. CD4 or CD8 identity of scalp clones was inferred by cross-referencing scalp TCRbeta sequences with sorted blood CD4 and CD8 repertoires. Entries here come from immuneACCESS through TCRdb and include only in-frame sequences with V and J called. Some clones fail to appear in such tables; in the studies checked, an unresolved V gene covers under half of the shortfall, and the cause of the remainder is unknown. From that table come the V and J calls and clone size; the DNA was used to work out D and trimming. The sample profile shows 130,000 to 150,000 clones; around two thirds of them were found once. The ten most abundant clones make up about 40% of the sample.

PBMCs were isolated by density centrifugation and stained for CD3, CD4 and CD8, after which CD4+ and CD8+ T cells were sorted on a FACSAria. Scalp biopsies and blood samples were provided by unaffected controls. The material sequenced was CD8+ T cells sorted from blood. This sequence was found in a human donor in good health. The V and J segments used are TRBV28 and TRBJ1-1, with the identity of the D gene unclear. The sequence in DNA is TGTGCCAGCAGTTCCAAGAGGAACACTGAAGCTTTCTTT. It specifies CASSSKRNTEAFF.